This T cell receptor (beta chain) was sequenced for a study of CD8+ T cells in alopecia areata. As for the study in general: Treated patients received oral tofacitinib, 5 to 10 mg twice daily. For treated patients, severity scores reflected the percentage of scalp area affected. Notes on the study in general: Many expanded lesional clones persisted during tofacitinib (in both scalp and blood).

Treatment of the sample: oral pan-JAK inhibitor, 5-10 mg twice daily. With respect to this clone: What it binds is not known.

The CDR3 covers 10 residues. Looked up from germline, CDR1 is DFQATT and CDR2 is SNEGSKA (reference sequence). V lost 3 bases and J 6 bases, leaving 5 bases between the germline ends. cDNA reverse transcribed from extracted RNA served as the sequencing template. Repertoires were generated with immunoSEQ multiplex PCR, while TCRdb's copy carries only in-frame clones and drops some. The table lists fewer than 250,000 clones, roughly three fifths of them singletons. The specimen comprised CD4+ T cells sorted from blood, sampled at approximately week 50, from a patient treated with tofacitinib. This TCR was recovered from a human donor with alopecia areata. The V and J genes are TRBV20-1 and TRBJ1-2; D unclear. DNA for the CDR3: TGCAGTGCTAGCGCCGATGGCTACACCTTC. Protein: CSASADGYTF.